The 11 T cell receptor beta chains listed next were all sequenced from one sample in a study of T cell repertoires in cytomegalovirus infection. TCRdb called the reads again in MiXCR, with one record for every CDR3 protein. The top ten clones hold 8.7% of a sample with about 360,000 distinct CDR3 sequences, about a sixth of them seen once. The sample taken for sequencing was PBMCs. These receptors originate from a human donor in good health (CMV status not recorded). Some clones in this sample may be carry-over from other donors' samples.

This clonotype was observed at least ten times. This rearrangement joins TRBV15 to TRBJ2-1; 7 bases fit TRBD2. This CDR3 region has 16 residues. Germline V gene data show CDR1 as LNHNV and CDR2 as YYDKDF (reference sequence). V lost 1 base, J lost 9 bases, and 12 bases stayed unmatched. In DNA form, the CDR3 reads TGTGCCACCAGCAGAGGAGGGACTAAAAGCGTTAGTGAGCAGTTCTTC. Protein sequence: CATSRGGTKSVSEQFF.

This chain uses TRBV29-1 with TRBJ2-1; TRBD2 matches at 8 bases. With V trimmed by 7 bases and J by 7 bases, 12 bases remained unmatched. This CDR3 is 14 amino acids long. The germline CDR1 and CDR2 sequences are SQVTM and ANQGSEA. CDR3 loop: CSGGRAGGTNEQFF. CDR3 nucleotide sequence: TGCAGCGGGGGCCGGGCGGGGGGTACTAATGAGCAGTTCTTC.

The chain employs TRBV5-6 and TRBJ2-1; D remains unclear. Germline values: CDR1 SGHDT, CDR2 YYEEEE. This CDR3 has 16 amino acids. V lost 6 bases to trimming and J lost 4 bases, with 20 bases between them. The CDR3 loop is CASIFLMAGEYNEQFF. As DNA, the CDR3 is TGTGCCAGCATCTTCCTTATGGCCGGCGAGTACAATGAGCAGTTCTTC.

The chain joins TRBV20-1 to TRBJ2-3; 9 bases agree with TRBD1. V was clipped by 5 bases and J by 4 bases; unmatched bases: 4. CDR3 length equals 13 residues. CDR1 and CDR2 from the germline V gene are DFQATT and SNEGSKA (reference sequence). CDR3: CSAGRQGADTQYF. Written as DNA, the CDR3 is TGCAGTGCTGGACGACAGGGGGCAGATACGCAGTATTTT.

CDR3 in amino acids: CSARRTGNTEAFF. Here the CDR3 DNA reads TGCAGTGCTAGGAGGACAGGGAACACTGAAGCTTTCTTT. This sequence joins TRBV20-1 and TRBJ1-1; 7 bases align to TRBD1. CDR1 and CDR2 (germline): DFQATT, SNEGSKA (reference sequence). The V gene end was trimmed by 3 bases and the J gene end by 1 base; junction bases not matched to a gene: 2. This CDR3 contains 13 residues.

This clonotype was detected only a few times. V gene TRBV10-2 combines with J gene TRBJ1-3; 7 positions agree with TRBD1. J was trimmed by 2 bases and V by 11 bases; bases with no gene match: 3. The CDR3 sequence is 12 residues long. Per germline, CDR1 WSHSY and CDR2 SAAADI. The CDR3 region has the DNA TGCGCCTACAGGGGTCCTGGAAACACCATATATTTT. It translates to CAYRGPGNTIYF.

This clonotype was picked up many times. The V and J genes are TRBV7-2 and TRBJ2-1; 11 nucleotides match TRBD2. Germline CDR1 and CDR2: SGHTA and FQGNSA. Trimming took 5 bases from V and 7 from J; bases not matched to a gene: 13. This CDR3 has 17 residues. CDR3 protein: CASSQVSGRAFKNEQFF. The CDR3 DNA follows: TGTGCCAGCAGCCAAGTTAGCGGGAGGGCGTTCAAAAATGAGCAGTTCTTC.

The chain has TRBV5-1 and TRBJ2-7, with 7 bases lining up with TRBD2. J gave up 0 bases and V 1 base, and 4 bases lay outside the gene matches. This CDR3 has 15 amino acids. Germline loops: CDR1 SGHRS, CDR2 YFSETQ. CDR3 protein: CASSLPGGTSYEQYF. The DNA of the CDR3 is TGCGCCAGCAGCTTGCCCGGGGGGACCTCCTACGAGCAGTACTTC.

This clonotype was recorded many times. The chain carries TRBV7-9 and TRBJ2-5, with D possibly being TRBD2 (5 bases). This CDR3 has 14 amino acids. The V end lost 3 bases, the J end lost 4 bases, and 12 bases lay between the germline ends. CDR1 is SEHNR, CDR2 FQNEAQ, per germline (reference sequence). In DNA form, the CDR3 reads TGTGCCAGCAGCTTGGGGATAAGCGGAGAGACCCAGTACTTC. Protein product: CASSLGISGETQYF.

About this clonotype: One base away lies a much larger clone, so this may be a sequencing read error. The J gene is TRBJ1-4, the V gene TRBV7-9; no definite D call. The V gene's germline CDR1 is SEHNR and CDR2 FQNEAQ (reference sequence). The CDR3 extends over 16 amino acids. The CDR3 region is CASSHGLEATNVKLFF. Here the CDR3 DNA reads TGTGCCAGCAGCCACGGACTTGAGGCAACTAATGTAAAACTGTTTTTT.

The V call is TRBV28, the J call TRBJ2-2; 8 nucleotides match TRBD1. V gave up 9 bases and J gave up 4 bases; unmatched junction bases: 7. This CDR3 is 14 amino acids long. Germline lookup yields CDR1 MDHEN and CDR2 SYDVKM. DNA for the CDR3: TGTGCCAGTGCCTGGGACAGGCGCACCGGGGAGCTGTTTTTT. As protein: CASAWDRRTGELFF.